Shown below are 8 T cell receptor beta chains from a single sample sequenced in a study of shared clonotypes between healthy human individuals. The assay was immunoSEQ multiplex PCR, and TCRdb's table has in-frame clones only and misses some. The data show around 1,000,000 clones, about 80% seen once. Input material: memory CD4+ T cells from PBMCs. Subset described: CD45RA-negative fraction. The source of these receptors is a man younger than 30 in good health. Some clones in this sample may be carry-over from other donors' samples.

V and J are TRBV6-1 and TRBJ2-5; perhaps TRBD1 as D (5 bases). Trimming left V 1 base short and J 3 bases short, with 12 bases between. This CDR3 has 15 amino acids. CDR1 MNHNS and CDR2 SASEGT come from the germline V gene. Here the CDR3 reads CASSEGYRPEETQYF. As DNA, the CDR3 is TGTGCCAGCAGTGAAGGGTACAGGCCCGAAGAGACCCAGTACTTC.

The chain couples TRBV27 to TRBJ1-2, with a possible D match to TRBD1 (6 bases). The CDR3 spans 13 residues. Germline lookup yields CDR1 MNHEY and CDR2 SMNVEV (reference sequence). Trimming cost V 8 bases and J 3 bases, with 13 bases left between them. The CDR3 coding sequence is TGTGCCAGCGGGACCTCAGGGGACTATGGCTACACCTTC. It is translated as CASGTSGDYGYTF.

This rearrangement joins TRBV4-1 to TRBJ2-1; possibly TRBD2 for D (5 bases). The CDR3 consists of 15 residues. Looked up from germline, CDR1 is MGHRA and CDR2 is YSYEKL. Trimming cost V 0 bases and J 9 bases, with 15 bases left between them. The CDR3, as DNA: TGCGCCAGCAGCCAAGAGGCCGGGGAGTGGAGTGAGCAGTTCTTC. Residues: CASSQEAGEWSEQFF.

This clone was seen more than once but under ten times. The chain recombines TRBV7-8 with TRBJ1-2; tentative D call: TRBD1 (5 bases). Looked up from germline, CDR1 is SGHVS and CDR2 is FQNEAQ. V was cut by 1 base and J by 4 bases, with 13 bases left in between. The CDR3 consists of 15 residues. The CDR3 protein is CASSLVGQGSYGYTF. CDR3 sequence (DNA): TGTGCCAGCAGCTTAGTGGGTCAGGGATCCTATGGCTACACCTTC.

The chain recombines TRBV7-3 with TRBJ1-1, with D possibly matching TRBD1 (5 bases). This CDR3 has 13 residues. Between the trimmed V and J ends, which lost 2 bases and 5 bases, there was a span of 9 bases. Germline CDR1 and CDR2: SGHTA and FQGTGA. The CDR3 protein is CASSLSEGTEAFF. CDR3 sequence (DNA): TGTGCCAGCAGCTTATCGGAGGGGACTGAAGCTTTCTTT.

There are a few counts of this clone. The V call is TRBV11-2, the J call TRBJ1-3; TRBD1 is a possible D gene (5 bases). The CDR3 covers 16 residues. The germline gives CDR1 SGHAT, CDR2 FQNNGV. V was cut by 4 bases and J by 0 bases, with 13 bases left in between. CDR3 amino acids: CASSSMGRYSGNTIYF. The CDR3 bases are TGTGCCAGCAGCTCCATGGGACGGTACTCTGGAAACACCATATATTTT.

This clone was picked up many times. This chain connects TRBV5-1 to TRBJ2-1, with 10 bases that match TRBD2. This CDR3 is 16 amino acids long. V trimming: 3 bases; J trimming: 2 bases; junction bases outside the gene matches: 5. The germline V gene has CDR1 SGHRS and CDR2 YFSETQ. The CDR3 spells CASSWLTSGPYNEQFF. In DNA form, the CDR3 reads TGCGCCAGCAGCTGGTTGACTAGCGGGCCCTACAATGAGCAGTTCTTC.

This clone has a single count. The chain recombines TRBV5-1 with TRBJ2-7; D is tentatively TRBD1 or TRBD2 (5 bases each). The germline CDR1 and CDR2 sequences are SGHRS and YFSETQ. V shed 1 base and J shed 0 bases, with 8 bases lying between them. The CDR3 has 14 residues. CDR3 sequence reads: CASSLFGTSYEQYF. The CDR3 coding sequence is TGCGCCAGCAGCTTGTTCGGGACCTCCTACGAGCAGTACTTC.